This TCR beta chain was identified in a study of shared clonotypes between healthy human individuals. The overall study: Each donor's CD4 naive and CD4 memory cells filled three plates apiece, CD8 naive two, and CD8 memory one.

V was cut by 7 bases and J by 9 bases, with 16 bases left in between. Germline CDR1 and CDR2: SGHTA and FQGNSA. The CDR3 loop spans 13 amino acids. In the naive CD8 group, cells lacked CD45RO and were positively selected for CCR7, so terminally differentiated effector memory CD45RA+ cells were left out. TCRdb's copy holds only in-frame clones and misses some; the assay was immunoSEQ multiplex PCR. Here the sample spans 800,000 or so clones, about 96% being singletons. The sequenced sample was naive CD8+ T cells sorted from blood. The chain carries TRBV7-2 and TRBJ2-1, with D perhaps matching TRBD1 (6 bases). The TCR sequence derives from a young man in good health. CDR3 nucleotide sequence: TGTGCCAGCACCACCACAGGGATAAGTGAGCAGTTCTTC. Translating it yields CASTTTGISEQFF.